These 5 T cell receptor beta chains were all obtained from the same sample, sequenced in a study of blood T cell repertoires in COVID-19. This table comes from immunoSEQ multiplex PCR, and its TCRdb copy is limited to in-frame clones, with some not included. The table has over 250,000 clones, around 79% seen once. Sequenced sample: peripheral blood. All receptors come from a woman aged 80 or older with acute or convalescent COVID-19.

The V and J genes are TRBV6-5 and TRBJ2-7, with a tentative D call TRBD2 (5 bases). This CDR3 has 15 residues. V dropped 0 bases and J dropped 2 bases, with 11 bases sitting between them. Germline CDR1 reads MNHEY; CDR2 reads SVGAGI. CDR3 sequence: CASSYSNGNTYEQYF. The CDR3 bases are TGTGCCAGCAGTTACTCGAACGGGAACACCTACGAGCAGTACTTC.

The V and J genes are TRBV4-3 and TRBJ2-7, with TRBD1 identical over 8 bases. The CDR3 covers 15 residues. Germline V CDR1 and CDR2: LGHNA, YSLEER. J lost 2 bases, V lost 0 bases, and 3 bases had no gene match. The CDR3 nucleotides read TGCGCCAGCAGCCAAGACTTGGGACAGGCCTACGAGCAGTACTTC. Protein product: CASSQDLGQAYEQYF.

Only a few counts were recorded for this clone. The chain carries TRBV21-1 and TRBJ2-7; the listed D gene, TRBD2, was not tested against the DNA. TRBV21-1 has pseudogene status. The CDR3 sequence is 14 residues long. CDR3 bases: TGTGCCAGCAGGTCAAGAGGAGGGTTGGTCGAGCAGTACTTC. Translated: CASRSRGGLVEQYF.

The rearrangement joins TRBV25-1 to TRBJ2-5; 7 nucleotides agree with TRBD1. The V and J ends lost 3 bases and 5 bases, in that order; junction bases with no gene match: 12. The germline V gene has CDR1 MGHDK and CDR2 SYGVNS. The CDR3 extends over 16 amino acids. The CDR3 reads CASSDNRGPSVETQYF. The CDR3 DNA follows: TGTGCCAGCAGTGATAACAGGGGCCCCTCCGTCGAGACCCAGTACTTC.

The gene calls are TRBV5-5 and TRBJ2-3; D might be TRBD1 (5 bases). Germline-derived CDR1 and CDR2 are SGHKS and YYEKEE (reference sequence). CDR3 size: 15 residues. V dropped 2 bases and J dropped 0 bases, with 10 bases sitting between them. For the CDR3, the DNA is TGTGCCAGCAGCTTTTCAGGGCACAGCACAGATACGCAGTATTTT. Its protein is CASSFSGHSTDTQYF.